This T cell receptor beta chain was found in a study of naive and memory T cell subsets. The study, taken as a whole, reports: Over 85% of naive TCR sequences appeared only once, unlike memory subsets.

As regards this clonotype: The antigen remains undetermined.

CD4+ T cell IFNgamma after overnight CMV lysate exposure gave donor CMV status. After CD4 positive bead selection, the CD4-negative fraction gave CD8 T cells. The CDR3 contains 15 residues. With 5 bases removed from V and 2 bases from J, the gap between germline ends came to 16 bases. From germline, CDR1 is LNHDA and CDR2 SQIVND (reference sequence). Both TRBC1 and TRBC2 were covered by a beta constant-region primer of two equimolar oligonucleotides. Nested alpha and beta constant-region primers with the SP2 primer drove four PCR rounds on ligated cDNA. Ligation attached a single-stranded oligonucleotide with a 12-nucleotide UMI and the SP2 primer to the cDNA 3' end. Each CDR3 protein is one row after TCRdb ran MiXCR on the UMI-ligation and nested PCR reads. This sample has about 120,000 distinct CDR3 sequences, with 36% found just once.

Sequenced material: central memory CD4+ T cells from blood. This sequence originates from a human donor in good health. V usage is TRBV19 and J usage is TRBJ2-7; D possibly corresponds to TRBD1 (6 bases). As DNA, the CDR3 is TGTGCCAGTAGTGCAGCCGGGACACGCACCTACGAGCAGTACTTC. Residues: CASSAAGTRTYEQYF.